Each of the 11 T cell receptor beta chains below was sequenced from the same sample in a study of T cell repertoires in cytomegalovirus infection. TCRdb re-called the reads with MiXCR, one entry per CDR3 protein. The table lists about 450,000 distinct CDR3 sequences, roughly 30% of them singletons. Material for sequencing was PBMCs. These receptors all come from a human donor in good health (CMV status not recorded). Some clones in this sample may be carry-over from other donors' samples.

The V and J genes are TRBV19 and TRBJ1-4, with 11 bases lining up with TRBD1. V lost 6 bases to trimming and J lost 0 bases; unmatched junction nucleotides: 6. The germline gives CDR1 LNHDA, CDR2 SQIVND (reference sequence). The length of the CDR3 is 17 residues. The CDR3 DNA sequence: TGTGCCAGTAGCTATACGGGACAGGGGGCAACTAATGAAAAACTGTTTTTT. Its translation: CASSYTGQGATNEKLFF.

The rearrangement uses TRBV6-2 or TRBV6-3 and TRBJ1-1; no clear D gene. Trimming removed 0 bases from V and 1 base from J, with 6 bases in between. Germline CDR1 MNHEY, CDR2 SVGEGT. The CDR3 has 14 amino acids. The CDR3 DNA sequence: TGTGCCAGCAGTTACTCTCTCAAGAACACTGAAGCTTTCTTT. Protein product: CASSYSLKNTEAFF.

This clonotype has just a few counts. The gene calls are TRBV2 and TRBJ1-2; D perhaps matches TRBD1 (5 bases). Germline V gene sequence: CDR1 SNHLY, CDR2 FYNNEI. V dropped 1 base and J dropped 4 bases, with 16 bases sitting between them. The CDR3 is 16 residues long. The CDR3 region has the DNA TGTGCCAGCAGTGAAGTCTCGGGGGATGTTGCCTATGGCTACACCTTC. Its translation: CASSEVSGDVAYGYTF. Drawing the rest from reference TRBV2 and TRBJ1-2, the complete variable domain is EPEVTQTPSHQVTQMGQEVILRCVPISNHLYFYWYRQILGQKVEFLVSFYNNEISEKSEIFDDQFSVERPDGSNFTLKIRSTKLEDSAMYFCASSEVSGDVAYGYTFGSGTRLTVV.

This rearrangement joins TRBV12-3 or TRBV12-4 to TRBJ1-5; no definite D call. This CDR3 contains 13 residues. The V gene lost 9 bases and the J gene lost 4 bases, with 13 bases spanning the gap. In nucleotides, the CDR3 is TGTGCCAGTACGTCCGGAGGGAATCAGCCCCAGCATTTT. It codes for CASTSGGNQPQHF.

This clonotype has only one observation. This chain uses TRBV6-4 with TRBJ2-3, with TRBD2 matching over 13 bases. Germline V gene data show CDR1 as MRHNA and CDR2 as SNTAGT. This CDR3 is 15 amino acids long. The ends lost 6 bases at V and 5 bases at J; junction bases unmatched: 5. The CDR3 protein is CASSETSGGQDTQYF. As DNA, the CDR3 is TGTGCCAGCAGCGAGACTAGCGGGGGGCAAGATACGCAGTATTTT.

This clonotype was observed a few times. The gene calls are TRBV6-4 and TRBJ2-7; TRBD1 is a possible D gene (5 bases). CDR1 and CDR2 (germline): MRHNA, SNTAGT. V was shortened by 6 bases and J by 0 bases, with 12 bases between the two germline ends. The CDR3 extends over 14 amino acids. Here the CDR3 DNA reads TGTGCCAGCAGGCAGACAGCTCACTCCTACGAGCAGTACTTC. Residues: CASRQTAHSYEQYF.

CDR3 loop: CASSDAVRKNTEAFF. DNA for the CDR3: TGTGCCAGTAGTGACGCGGTTCGGAAGAACACTGAAGCTTTCTTT. The chain is built from TRBV19 and TRBJ1-1, with no clear D. In germline, CDR1 is LNHDA, CDR2 SQIVND (reference sequence). The V end lost 5 bases, the J end lost 1 base, and 14 bases lay between the germline ends. The CDR3 is 15 residues long.

This clonotype came up many times. This rearrangement joins TRBV11-2 to TRBJ1-6; D is unresolved. V lost 0 bases, J lost 6 bases, and 9 bases lay in between. Germline V gives CDR1 SGHAT, CDR2 FQNNGV. The CDR3 is 15 amino acids. The CDR3 DNA follows: TGTGCCAGCAGCTTAGAACATGGCAGTAATTCACCCCTCCACTTT. Its protein product is CASSLEHGSNSPLHF.

The table lists this clonotype with many counts. The chain couples TRBV7-8 to TRBJ1-3, with 8 bases fitting TRBD1. With 0 bases clipped from V and 0 bases from J, the junction kept 1 base outside the gene matches. Germline V lookup: CDR1 SGHVS, CDR2 FQNEAQ. The CDR3 consists of 16 residues. The CDR3 sequence: CASSLAQGVSGNTIYF. DNA of the CDR3: TGTGCCAGCAGCTTAGCACAGGGGGTCTCTGGAAACACCATATATTTT.

This clonotype was recorded a few times. The V gene is TRBV5-1, the J gene TRBJ2-7, with TRBD1 as a possible D gene (5 bases). Trimming removed 0 bases from V and 3 bases from J, with 13 bases in between. The CDR3 is 15 residues long. CDR1 is SGHRS and CDR2 is YFSETQ in the germline V gene. The CDR3 spells CASSLGSGKLYEQYF. The DNA for the CDR3 is TGCGCCAGCAGCTTGGGGTCAGGGAAACTCTACGAGCAGTACTTC.

At least ten counts were recorded for this clonotype. This rearrangement joins TRBV19 to TRBJ1-1, with 7 bases fitting TRBD1. Germline V gene data show CDR1 as LNHDA and CDR2 as SQIVND (reference sequence). The CDR3 totals 14 residues. V lost 5 bases and J lost 1; bases outside the gene matches: 4. The CDR3 sequence: CASSLTGENTEAFF. The CDR3 DNA sequence: TGTGCCAGTAGTCTCACAGGGGAGAACACTGAAGCTTTCTTT.